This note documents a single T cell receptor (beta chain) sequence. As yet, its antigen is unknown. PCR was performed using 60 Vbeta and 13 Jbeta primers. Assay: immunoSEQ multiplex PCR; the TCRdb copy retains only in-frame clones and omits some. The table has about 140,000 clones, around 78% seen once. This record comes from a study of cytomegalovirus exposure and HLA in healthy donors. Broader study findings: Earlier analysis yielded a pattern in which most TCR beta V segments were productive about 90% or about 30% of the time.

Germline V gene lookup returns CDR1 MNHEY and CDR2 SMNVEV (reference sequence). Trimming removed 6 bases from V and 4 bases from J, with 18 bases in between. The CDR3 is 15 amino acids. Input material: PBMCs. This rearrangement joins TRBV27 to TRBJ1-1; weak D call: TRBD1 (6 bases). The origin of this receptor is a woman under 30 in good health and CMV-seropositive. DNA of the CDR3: TGTGCCAGCAGCCCACCCTCGGGACACCGCACTGAAGCTTTCTTT. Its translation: CASSPPSGHRTEAFF.